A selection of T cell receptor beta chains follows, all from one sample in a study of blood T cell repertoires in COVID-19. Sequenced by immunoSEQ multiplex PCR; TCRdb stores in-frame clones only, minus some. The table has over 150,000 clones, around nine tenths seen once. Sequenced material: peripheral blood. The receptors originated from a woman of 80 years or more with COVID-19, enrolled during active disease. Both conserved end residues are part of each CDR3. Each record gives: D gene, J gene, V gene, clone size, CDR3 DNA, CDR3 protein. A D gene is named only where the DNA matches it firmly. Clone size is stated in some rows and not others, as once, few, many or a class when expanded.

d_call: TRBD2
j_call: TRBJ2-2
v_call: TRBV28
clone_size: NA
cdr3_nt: TGTGCCAGCCACCGTCTAGCGGGAGTAACAGGCGGGGAGCTGTTTTTT
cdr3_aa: CASHRLAGVTGGELFF

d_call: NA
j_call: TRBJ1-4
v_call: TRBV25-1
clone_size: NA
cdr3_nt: TGTGCCAGCAGGCGGGGCGGTGAAAAACTGTTTTTT
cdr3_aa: CASRRGGEKLFF

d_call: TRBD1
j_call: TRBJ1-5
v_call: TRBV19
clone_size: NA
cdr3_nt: TGTGCCAGTAGTACCCAGGGGGTGAGCAATCAGCCCCAGCATTTT
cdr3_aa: CASSTQGVSNQPQHF

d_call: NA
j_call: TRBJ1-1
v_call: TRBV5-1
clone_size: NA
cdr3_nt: TGCGCCAGCAGCTTGGGGGCCCAGAACACTGAAGCTTTCTTT
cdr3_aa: CASSLGAQNTEAFF

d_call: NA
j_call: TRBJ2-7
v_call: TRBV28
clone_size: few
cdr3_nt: TGTGCCAGCAGTTTATATACCTACGAGCAGTACTTC
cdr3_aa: CASSLYTYEQYF

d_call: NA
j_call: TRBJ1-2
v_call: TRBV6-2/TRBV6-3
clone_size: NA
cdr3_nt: TGTGCCAGCACCTACTCCACAGGACGCTATGGCTACACCTTC
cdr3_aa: CASTYSTGRYGYTF

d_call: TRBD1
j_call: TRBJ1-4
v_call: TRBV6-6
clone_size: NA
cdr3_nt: TGTGCCAGCAGTTACCCAGGGGGCGCGGATGAAAAACTGTTTTTT
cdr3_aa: CASSYPGGADEKLFF

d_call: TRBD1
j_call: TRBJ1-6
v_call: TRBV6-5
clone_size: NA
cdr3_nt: TGTGCCAGCAGGATCAACAGGGGTTCACCCCTCCACTTT
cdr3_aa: CASRINRGSPLHF

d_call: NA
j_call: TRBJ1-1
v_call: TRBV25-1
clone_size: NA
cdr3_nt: TGTGCCAGCAGAAAGGGGGGGACTGAAGCTTTCTTT
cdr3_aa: CASRKGGTEAFF

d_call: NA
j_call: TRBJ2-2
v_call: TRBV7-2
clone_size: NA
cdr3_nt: TGTGCCAGCAGCTTAGAAGCGGCCAGGCCCGGGGAGCTGTTTTTT
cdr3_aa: CASSLEAARPGELFF

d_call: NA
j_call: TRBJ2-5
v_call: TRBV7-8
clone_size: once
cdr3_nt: TGTGCCAGCAGCTCAGGGGTTCAAGAGACCCAGTACTTC
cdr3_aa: CASSSGVQETQYF

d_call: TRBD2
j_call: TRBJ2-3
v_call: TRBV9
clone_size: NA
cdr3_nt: TGTGCCAGCAGCCCGACTAGCGGGACCGATACGCAGTATTTT
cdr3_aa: CASSPTSGTDTQYF

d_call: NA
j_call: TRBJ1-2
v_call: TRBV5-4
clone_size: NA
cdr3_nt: TGTGCCAGCAGTTTGGACCCGGGGGTTAGCTATGGCTACACCTTC
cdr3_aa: CASSLDPGVSYGYTF

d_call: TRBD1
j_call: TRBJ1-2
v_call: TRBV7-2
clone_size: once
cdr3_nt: TGTGCCAGCAGCTTAAGCGGGACAGGGGGCGTTACTAACTATGGCTACACCTTC
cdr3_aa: CASSLSGTGGVTNYGYTF

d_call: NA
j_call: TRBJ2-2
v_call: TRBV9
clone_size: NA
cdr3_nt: TGTGCCAGCAGCGTAGGGACATTTGGGGTGAACACCGGGGAGCTGTTTTTT
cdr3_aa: CASSVGTFGVNTGELFF

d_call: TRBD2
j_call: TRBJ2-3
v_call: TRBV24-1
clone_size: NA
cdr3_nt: TGTGCCACCAGTGATGGACTAGCGGGAGGGCCGAGCACAGATACGCAGTATTTT
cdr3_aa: CATSDGLAGGPSTDTQYF

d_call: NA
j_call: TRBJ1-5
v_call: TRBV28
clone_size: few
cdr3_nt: TGTGCCAGCAGTTTTCACAGGGCGCGGAATCAGCCCCAGCATTTT
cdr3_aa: CASSFHRARNQPQHF

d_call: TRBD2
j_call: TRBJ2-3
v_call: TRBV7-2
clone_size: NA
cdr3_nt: TGTGCCAGCAGCTTAGGCGGGAGGCGCACAGATACGCAGTATTTT
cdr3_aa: CASSLGGRRTDTQYF

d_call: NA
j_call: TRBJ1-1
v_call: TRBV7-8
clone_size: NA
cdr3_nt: TGTGCCAGCAGCTTTATTTGGAACACTGAAGCTTTCTTT
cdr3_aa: CASSFIWNTEAFF

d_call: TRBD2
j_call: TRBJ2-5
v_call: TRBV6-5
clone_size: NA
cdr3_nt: TGTGCCAGCAGTTACGCGGGAGGGCCTTTGGAGACCCAGTACTTC
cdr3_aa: CASSYAGGPLETQYF

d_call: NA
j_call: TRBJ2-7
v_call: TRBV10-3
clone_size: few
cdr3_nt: TGTGCCATCAGTGAGTCAACGGGGTTTAGCTCCTACGAGCAGTACTTC
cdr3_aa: CAISESTGFSSYEQYF

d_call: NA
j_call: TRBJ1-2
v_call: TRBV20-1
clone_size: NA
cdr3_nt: TGCAGTGCTAGTGGGGCGGGGGGCAGTTTAGATGGCTACACCTTC
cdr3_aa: CSASGAGGSLDGYTF

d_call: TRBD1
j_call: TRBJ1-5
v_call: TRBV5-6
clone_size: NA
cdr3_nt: TGTGCCAGCAGCGTTGAGGGACAGAAAAGCAATCAGCCCCAGCATTTT
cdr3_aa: CASSVEGQKSNQPQHF

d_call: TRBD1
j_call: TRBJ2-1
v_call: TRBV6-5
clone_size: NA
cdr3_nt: TGTGCCAGCAGTTACGGACAGGGGAGCTCCTACAATGAGCAGTTCTTC
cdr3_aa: CASSYGQGSSYNEQFF

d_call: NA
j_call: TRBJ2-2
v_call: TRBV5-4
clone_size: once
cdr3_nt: TGTGCCAGCAGCTTGTTTGGCGGCCCCAACACCGGGGAGCTGTTTTTT
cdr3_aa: CASSLFGGPNTGELFF

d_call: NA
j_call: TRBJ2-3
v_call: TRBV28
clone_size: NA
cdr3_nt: TGTGCCAGCAGTTTAGAGAGCCCAGATACGCAGTATTTT
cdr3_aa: CASSLESPDTQYF

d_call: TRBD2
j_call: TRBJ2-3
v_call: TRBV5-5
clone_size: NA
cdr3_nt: TGTGCCAGCAGCTTGAATCCCCTAGCGGGAGCCGGAGATACGCAGTATTTT
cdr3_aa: CASSLNPLAGAGDTQYF

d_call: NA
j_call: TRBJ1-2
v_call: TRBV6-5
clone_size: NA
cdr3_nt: TGTGCCAGCAGTCCGACTCGCTATGGCTACACCTTC
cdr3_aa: CASSPTRYGYTF

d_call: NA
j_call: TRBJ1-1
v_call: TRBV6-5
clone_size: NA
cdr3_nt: TGTGCCAGCAGATATCCAGGGTTGAACACTGAAGCTTTCTTT
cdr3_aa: CASRYPGLNTEAFF

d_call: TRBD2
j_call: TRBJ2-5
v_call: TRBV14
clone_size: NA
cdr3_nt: TGTGCCAGCAGCCAAGATAGCCCGTCGTCTAGCGGGAGTAAGACCCAGTACTTC
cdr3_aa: CASSQDSPSSSGSKTQYF

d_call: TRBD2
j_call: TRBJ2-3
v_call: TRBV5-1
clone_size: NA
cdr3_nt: TGCGCCAGCATGCGGGAGGGGTTCACAGATACGCAGTATTTT
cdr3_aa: CASMREGFTDTQYF

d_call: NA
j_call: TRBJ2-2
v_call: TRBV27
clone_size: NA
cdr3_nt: TGTGCCAGCAGTTTATCGGGTGGGAGAGGGATCGGGGAGCTGTTTTTT
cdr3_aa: CASSLSGGRGIGELFF

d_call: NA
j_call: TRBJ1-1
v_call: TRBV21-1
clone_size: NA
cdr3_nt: TGTGCCAGCAGCAAAGAGGGAGGGTGCACTGAAGCTTTCTTT
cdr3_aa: CASSKEGGCTEAFF

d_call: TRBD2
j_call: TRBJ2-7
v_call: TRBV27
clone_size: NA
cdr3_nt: TGTGCCAGCAGTTCCTGGACTAGCGGGAGTGGTGACGAGCAGTACTTC
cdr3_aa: CASSSWTSGSGDEQYF

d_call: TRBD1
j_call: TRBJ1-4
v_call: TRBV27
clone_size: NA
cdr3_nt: TGTGCCAGCAGTGCCGGACAGGGGGTGGGTGAAAAACTGTTTTTT
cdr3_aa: CASSAGQGVGEKLFF

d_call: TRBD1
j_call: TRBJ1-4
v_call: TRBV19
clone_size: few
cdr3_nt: TGTGCCAGTAGCCCCGACAGGGCAACTAATGAAAAACTGTTTTTT
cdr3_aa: CASSPDRATNEKLFF

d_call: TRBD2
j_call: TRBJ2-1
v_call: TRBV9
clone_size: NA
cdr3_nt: TGTGCCAGCAGCGGGGGGACTAGCAATGAGCAGTTCTTC
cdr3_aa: CASSGGTSNEQFF

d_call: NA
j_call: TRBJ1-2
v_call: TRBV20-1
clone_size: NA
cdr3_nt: TGCAGTGCGGAGGCGGATGGCTACACCTTC
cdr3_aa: CSAEADGYTF

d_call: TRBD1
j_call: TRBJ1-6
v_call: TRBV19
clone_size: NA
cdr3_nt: TGTGCCAGTAGACTAGGACAGGGGAATTCACCCCTCCACTTT
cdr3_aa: CASRLGQGNSPLHF

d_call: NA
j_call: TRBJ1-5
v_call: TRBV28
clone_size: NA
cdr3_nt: TGTGCCAGCAGTTTAGCAGGGGATCGACAGCCCCAGCATTTT
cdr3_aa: CASSLAGDRQPQHF

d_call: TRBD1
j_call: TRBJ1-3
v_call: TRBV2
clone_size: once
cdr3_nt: TGTGCCAGCAGTGGGACAGGTGGAAACACCATATATTTT
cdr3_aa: CASSGTGGNTIYF

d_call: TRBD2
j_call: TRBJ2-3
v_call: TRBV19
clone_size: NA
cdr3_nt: TGTGCCAGTAGATCGACGGGAGGTATAGATACGCAGTATTTT
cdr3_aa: CASRSTGGIDTQYF